The 22 T cell receptor beta chains below were found in one sample sequenced in a study of OX40 agonist ivuxolimab in advanced cancers. Using immunoSEQ multiplex PCR, the repertoire was profiled, and TCRdb retains in-frame clones only, with some absent. The table includes around 70,000 clones, about 91% detected once. This sample comprised CD4+ or CD8+ T cells sorted from blood, obtained in a trial of the OX40 agonist ivuxolimab. The source of these receptors is an adult with an advanced solid tumor such as melanoma, head and neck, liver or kidney cancer.

This clone was counted a single time. This chain uses TRBV10-3 with TRBJ1-1, with unresolved D. The CDR3 is made up of 12 amino acids. Trimming left V 6 bases short and J 8 bases short, with 13 bases between. Per the germline V gene, CDR1 is ENHRY and CDR2 is SYGVKD. The CDR3 is CAISPTLLEAFF. CDR3 DNA: TGTGCCATCAGCCCAACTTTGCTCGAAGCTTTCTTT.

The V gene is TRBV2, the J gene TRBJ2-1, with TRBD2 matching over 8 bases. The CDR3 is 15 amino acids. V trimming: 2 bases; J trimming: 8 bases; junction bases outside the gene matches: 8. Germline CDR1 SNHLY, CDR2 FYNNEI. The CDR3 DNA reads as TGTGCCAGCAGTGAATCCGGGAGGGCCGCAGATGAGCAGTTCTTC. This encodes CASSESGRAADEQFF.

This chain connects TRBV9 to TRBJ2-2, with D tentatively TRBD1 or TRBD2 (5 bases each). Trimming shortened V by 0 bases and J by 8 bases, and 8 bases separated the two germline ends. Germline CDR1 reads SGDLS; CDR2 reads YYNGEE. The CDR3 is made up of 13 amino acids. The DNA for the CDR3 is TGTGCCAGCAGCGTAGGGGGGTCGGGGGAGCTGTTTTTT. This translates into CASSVGGSGELFF.

V and J are TRBV27 and TRBJ1-3, with 10 bases identical to TRBD1. This CDR3 comprises 16 residues. Per germline, CDR1 MNHEY and CDR2 SMNVEV (reference sequence). V shed 4 bases, J shed 4 bases, and the junction held 7 bases outside the gene matches. The chain's CDR3 is CASSSRTGGLGNTIYF. DNA for the CDR3: TGTGCCAGCAGTTCCCGGACAGGGGGTCTGGGAAACACCATATATTTT.

The chain uses TRBV6-4 and TRBJ1-5; 9 bases fit TRBD1. V shed 6 bases and J 7 bases; nucleotides not matched to a gene: 10. Germline CDR1 reads MRHNA; CDR2 reads SNTAGT. The CDR3 spans 15 residues. CDR3 in amino acids: CASSETGGQGQPQHF. The CDR3 DNA reads TGTGCCAGCAGCGAGACAGGGGGTCAAGGGCAGCCCCAGCATTTT.

The chain has TRBV6-6 and TRBJ1-5; D unresolved. The CDR3 is 14 residues long. Looked up from germline, CDR1 is MNHNY and CDR2 is SVGAGI (reference sequence). V was clipped by 6 bases and J by 0 bases, with 9 bases between them. The CDR3 coding sequence is TGTGCCAGCAGCAAACAAGATAGCAATCAGCCCCAGCATTTT. The encoded protein is CASSKQDSNQPQHF.

The CDR3 loop is CASSSDRVWGYTF. CDR3 bases: TGTGCCAGCAGCTCAGACAGGGTTTGGGGCTACACCTTC. This sequence joins TRBV11-3 and TRBJ1-2; 7 bases align to TRBD1. J lost 8 bases, V lost 4 bases, and 7 bases had no gene match. The CDR3 loop spans 13 amino acids. The germline gives CDR1 SGHNT, CDR2 YENEEA.

The CDR3, as DNA: TGTGCCAGCAGCTCCGGACAGGGGGTCTCCGTAGATACGCAGTATTTT. Its protein product is CASSSGQGVSVDTQYF. This chain links TRBV9 with TRBJ2-3, with 10 bases matching TRBD1. Germline lookup yields CDR1 SGDLS and CDR2 YYNGEE. V trimming: 4 bases; J trimming: 5 bases; junction bases outside the gene matches: 10. This CDR3 region has 16 residues.

J is TRBJ2-5 and V is TRBV6-6; D may match TRBD1 or TRBD2 (5 bases each). Germline V gene data show CDR1 as MNHNY and CDR2 as SVGAGI (reference sequence). This CDR3 region has 12 residues. V lost 7 bases, J lost 7 bases, and 13 bases lay in between. The CDR3: CASIGQGGTQYF. In nucleotides, the CDR3 is TGTGCCAGCATTGGACAAGGAGGGACCCAGTACTTC.

The chain carries TRBV7-9 and TRBJ2-5, with 7 bases matching TRBD1. The V gene's germline CDR1 is SEHNR and CDR2 FQNEAQ (reference sequence). J gave up 1 base and V 7 bases, and 12 bases lay outside the gene matches. The CDR3 covers 16 residues. In DNA form, the CDR3 reads TGTGCCAGCAACCCAGCCGGACAGGTCTTCCAAGAGACCCAGTACTTC. It codes for CASNPAGQVFQETQYF.

The V and J genes are TRBV30 and TRBJ1-6; tentatively, D is TRBD1 (5 bases). Looked up from germline, CDR1 is GTSNPN and CDR2 is SVGIG (reference sequence). Trimming took off 2 bases at V and 7 bases at J, with 12 bases between the two ends. This CDR3 has 14 amino acids. CDR3 bases: TGTGCCTGGAGTTACAGGCTTACGAATTCACCCCTCCACTTT. This codes for CAWSYRLTNSPLHF.

V is TRBV29-1 and J is TRBJ2-2; D unclear. The germline V and J ends were trimmed by 1 base and 7 bases, with 10 bases remaining between them. The CDR3 consists of 13 residues. Germline CDR1 and CDR2: SQVTM and ANQGSEA. This CDR3 is CSVEVRWGGELFF. The CDR3 bases are TGCAGCGTTGAAGTCCGGTGGGGCGGGGAGCTGTTTTTT.

J is TRBJ2-5 and V is TRBV7-9; D ambiguous. Per germline, CDR1 SEHNR and CDR2 FQNEAQ (reference sequence). This CDR3 is 15 amino acids long. V lost 1 base, J lost 1 base, and 10 bases lay in between. CDR3 amino acids: CASSLEGTPQETQYF. As DNA, the CDR3 is TGTGCCAGCAGCTTAGAGGGAACCCCCCAAGAGACCCAGTACTTC.

The rearrangement uses TRBV6-1 and TRBJ2-2, with 7 nucleotides matching TRBD2. This CDR3 is built from 15 residues. Germline loops: CDR1 MNHNS, CDR2 SASEGT. V lost 6 bases to trimming and J lost 5 bases; unmatched junction nucleotides: 9. The CDR3 spells CASRRGGGGTGELFF. The CDR3 bases are TGTGCCAGCAGACGCGGCGGGGGAGGGACCGGGGAGCTGTTTTTT.

This chain joins TRBV5-1 and TRBJ2-7, with TRBD2 identical over 8 bases. This CDR3 region has 16 residues. V was clipped by 1 base and J by 4 bases; unmatched bases: 10. Germline V gene data show CDR1 as SGHRS and CDR2 as YFSETQ. The CDR3, as DNA: TGCGCCAGCAGCTTGCGGGCGGGAGGAACTTCGTACGAGCAGTACTTC. Translation gives CASSLRAGGTSYEQYF.

V usage is TRBV28 and J usage is TRBJ2-3; D not resolved. Trimming cost V 1 base and J 2 bases, with 10 bases left between them. The germline V gene encodes CDR1 MDHEN and CDR2 SYDVKM. CDR3 length: 15 residues. CDR3 sequence (DNA): TGTGCCAGCAGTTTATCGGGCCAGCACACAGATACGCAGTATTTT. This translates into CASSLSGQHTDTQYF.

The chain carries TRBV6-1 and TRBJ1-2; no clear D. V was trimmed by 6 bases and J by 4 bases, leaving 6 bases between them. CDR3 length equals 11 residues. CDR1 is MNHNS, CDR2 SASEGT, per germline. The CDR3 DNA reads TGTGCCAGCAGCGGATTCTATGGCTACACCTTC. Translated: CASSGFYGYTF.

The chain couples TRBV14 to TRBJ2-5; 9 nucleotides match TRBD2. TRBJ2-7 matches the DNA end more closely, so the J call is doubtful. Germline CDR1 is SGHDN and CDR2 is FVKESK. This CDR3 spans 16 amino acids. The CDR3 sequence is CASSQPQRGVGYEQYF. The CDR3 bases are TGTGCCAGCAGCCAACCTCAGCGGGGGGTTGGCTACGAGCAGTACTTC.

This clone appeared once. The genes are TRBV2 and TRBJ2-3; 9 nucleotides match TRBD1. Germline assignment: CDR1 SNHLY and CDR2 FYNNEI. The junction had 3 bases not matched to a gene; V was cut back by 9 bases and J by 2 bases. This CDR3 is 13 amino acids long. This chain's CDR3 is CASTGGHTDTQYF. The DNA for the CDR3 is TGTGCCAGTACAGGGGGCCACACAGATACGCAGTATTTT.

The chain couples TRBV28 to TRBJ1-4; D is perhaps TRBD1 (5 bases). The CDR3 extends over 15 amino acids. Trimming took off 2 bases at V and 8 bases at J, with 15 bases between the two ends. Germline loops: CDR1 MDHEN, CDR2 SYDVKM. CDR3 loop: CASSLGARPWEKLFF. Here the CDR3 DNA reads TGTGCCAGCAGTTTAGGGGCCCGACCTTGGGAAAAACTGTTTTTT.

The rearrangement links TRBV6-4 to TRBJ2-1, with 7 bases lining up with TRBD2. The germline gives CDR1 MRHNA, CDR2 SNTAGT. This CDR3 region has 17 residues. Trimming at V came to 3 bases and at J to 6 bases, leaving 14 bases not matched to a gene. CDR3 region: CASSEGSAGAIGNEQFF. CDR3 in DNA: TGTGCCAGCAGTGAGGGCAGCGCGGGAGCGATAGGCAATGAGCAGTTCTTC.

The genes are TRBV19 and TRBJ1-1; D is perhaps TRBD1 (5 bases). In germline, CDR1 is LNHDA, CDR2 SQIVND (reference sequence). The CDR3 covers 18 residues. Trimming left V 5 bases short and J 2 bases short, with 24 bases between. CDR3 sequence (DNA): TGTGCCAGTAGTCGGAGCAGGGTGGGGGAAGGCCGAAACACTGAAGCTTTCTTT. Amino acid sequence: CASSRSRVGEGRNTEAFF. Variable domain in full (rest from reference TRBV19 and TRBJ1-1): DGGITQSPKYLFRKEGQNVTLSCEQNLNHDAMYWYRQDPGQGLRLIYYSQIVNDFQKGDIAEGYSVSREKKESFPLTVTSAQKNPTAFYLCASSRSRVGEGRNTEAFFGQGTRLTVV.